The 11 T cell receptor beta chains below were found in one sample sequenced in a study of CD8+CD57+ T cells in acquired aplastic anemia. Genomic DNA, the template, was used for profiling of the TCR beta VDJ and CDR3. Each CDR3 protein is one row after TCRdb ran MiXCR on the reads. The sample contains 95,000 to 150,000 distinct CDR3 sequences, under 65% of which appear only once. Before being chosen for sequencing, patients had shown CD8+CD57+ cell expansion by flow cytometry. Specimen: sorted CD4+, CD8+, or CD8+CD57+ T cells (not recorded which) from PBMCs. The origin of the receptors is a human donor with aplastic anemia.

This clonotype was found a few times. The chain has TRBV10-3 and TRBJ1-2; 7 bases fit TRBD1. The V gene end was trimmed by 8 bases and the J gene end by 6 bases; junction bases not matched to a gene: 12. The CDR3 runs to 14 residues. The V gene's germline CDR1 is ENHRY and CDR2 SYGVKD. The CDR3 DNA reads as TGTGCCATCGCGGATTTCGACAGGGCGAATGGCTACACCTTC. Protein product: CAIADFDRANGYTF.

The chain combines TRBV10-3 with TRBJ2-1; 11 bases fit TRBD1. The CDR3 is 14 residues long. J lost 2 bases, V lost 10 bases, and 4 bases had no gene match. Germline V CDR1 and CDR2: ENHRY, SYGVKD. This chain's CDR3 is CATRDRGAYNEQFF. CDR3 coding DNA: TGTGCCACCAGGGACAGGGGGGCCTACAATGAGCAGTTCTTC.

The chain carries TRBV7-9 and TRBJ2-7; perhaps TRBD1 as D (5 bases). Trimming shortened V by 10 bases and J by 6 bases, and 16 bases separated the two germline ends. The CDR3 consists of 12 residues. Germline-derived CDR1 and CDR2 are SEHNR and FQNEAQ (reference sequence). Written as DNA, the CDR3 is TGTGCCACCGACCCAGGGTTCGGCGAGCAGTACTTC. Its protein product is CATDPGFGEQYF.

This sequence joins TRBV7-8 and TRBJ2-3, with D hard to call. The germline CDR1 and CDR2 sequences are SGHVS and FQNEAQ. The V and J ends lost 2 bases and 0 bases respectively, with 6 bases between them. The CDR3 consists of 14 residues. The CDR3 region is CASSLTTSTDTQYF. The CDR3 nucleotides read TGTGCCAGCAGCTTAACAACTAGCACAGATACGCAGTATTTT.

This clonotype has a handful of counts. The V call is TRBV11-1, the J call TRBJ2-3; possibly TRBD2 for D (6 bases). Germline V lookup: CDR1 SGHAT, CDR2 FQDESV (reference sequence). This CDR3 comprises 17 residues. V lost 5 bases, J lost 0 bases, and 18 bases lay in between. The DNA of the CDR3 is TGTGCCAGCAGCCCGCCCAGACTAGGCCCTAGCACAGATACGCAGTATTTT. As protein: CASSPPRLGPSTDTQYF. The whole variable domain, remainder taken from reference TRBV11-1 and TRBJ2-3, is EAEVAQSPRYKITEKSQAVAFWCDPISGHATLYWYRQILGQGPELLVQFQDESVVDDSQLPKDRFSAERLKGVDSTLKIQPAELGDSAMYLCASSPPRLGPSTDTQYFGPGTRLTVL.

This clonotype was counted ten times or more. The genes are TRBV6-5 and TRBJ2-5; D might be TRBD2 (5 bases). This CDR3 contains 12 residues. Germline V gives CDR1 MNHEY, CDR2 SVGAGI. Trimming cost V 4 bases and J 4 bases, with 7 bases left between them. The CDR3 nucleotides are TGTGCCAGCAGTTCGGGATTAGAGACCCAGTACTTC. Amino acids: CASSSGLETQYF.

This clonotype was detected a few times. The gene calls are TRBV19 and TRBJ1-2; tentative D call: TRBD1 (5 bases). The CDR3 runs 14 residues. The germline gives CDR1 LNHDA, CDR2 SQIVND (reference sequence). Trimming cost V 8 bases and J 6 bases, with 19 bases left between them. The CDR3 spells CASSYSPGTHGYTF. As DNA, the CDR3 is TGTGCCAGTTCCTACTCCCCCGGGACCCATGGCTACACCTTC.

This clonotype was detected many times. The rearrangement links TRBV24-1 to TRBJ1-2, with D perhaps TRBD1 (5 bases). The CDR3 is 17 residues long. Germline values: CDR1 KGHDR, CDR2 SFDVKD. Trimming took 5 bases from V and 5 from J, leaving 23 bases between them. As DNA, the CDR3 is TGTGCCACCAGTGCGAACCAACAGCAGGGATCAATTTATGGCTACACCTTC. Its protein is CATSANQQQGSIYGYTF.

The chain couples TRBV10-3 to TRBJ2-3, with D perhaps TRBD2 (5 bases). Trimming shortened V by 2 bases and J by 4 bases, and 13 bases separated the two germline ends. CDR3 length equals 15 residues. The V gene's germline CDR1 is ENHRY and CDR2 SYGVKD. The CDR3 nucleotides are TGTGCCATCAGTGAGCCGGGATCTAGTGCAGATACGCAGTATTTT. It yields the protein CAISEPGSSADTQYF.

This clonotype occurred a few times. This chain connects TRBV7-2 to TRBJ1-6, with TRBD1 identical over 8 bases. Germline assignment: CDR1 SGHTA and CDR2 FQGNSA. This CDR3 has 15 amino acids. V lost 5 bases and J lost 12; bases outside the gene matches: 12. In DNA, the CDR3 is TGTGCCAGCAGCCCAGGGTCAGGGGGCGGTGGACCCCTCCACTTT. It codes for CASSPGSGGGGPLHF.

V gene TRBV7-2 combines with J gene TRBJ1-1, with D unclear. CDR1 SGHTA and CDR2 FQGNSA come from the germline V gene. Trimming removed 4 bases from V and 11 bases from J, with 14 bases in between. The CDR3 loop spans 12 amino acids. The CDR3 DNA sequence: TGTGCCAGCAGCTCCGACACGATTGAGGCTTTCTTT. Translated, it gives CASSSDTIEAFF. The whole variable domain, remainder taken from reference TRBV7-2 and TRBJ1-1, is GAGVSQSPSNKVTEKGKDVELRCDPISGHTALYWYRQSLGQGLEFLIYFQGNSAPDKSGLPSDRFSAERTGGSVSTLTIQRTQQEDSAVYLCASSSDTIEAFFGQGTRLTVV.